This T cell receptor (beta chain) comes out of a study of glioma-infiltrating T cells. This clonotype was seen ten or more times. The antigen is undetermined. TCR alpha and beta CDR3 regions were amplified from RNA using iRepertoire nested multiplex PCR. For one-step reverse transcription and amplification, about 90-450 ng of tissue mRNA or PBMC total RNA was used. TCRdb reprocessed the multiplex PCR reads via MiXCR and lists one record per CDR3 protein. The repertoire includes around 93,000 distinct CDR3 sequences, roughly 39% of them detected once, and roughly two fifths sits in the top ten. Study results and caveats: Gliomas, especially low-grade, showed above-expected tissue-blood divergence; non-neoplastic patients showed below. Only very few CDR3 sequences appeared in both tissue and blood.

Sequenced sample: glioma tissue, nonneoplastic brain tissue, or PBMCs (not recorded which). This sequence originates from a human donor with low-grade glioma or glioblastoma, undergoing nonglioma brain surgery, or in good health (not recorded which).

This CDR3 is CASSQDRRETQYF. CDR3 nucleotide sequence: TGTGCCAGCAGCCAAGATCGTCGGGAGACCCAGTACTTC. The chain is built from TRBV14 and TRBJ2-5; D unresolved. Trimming pared 0 bases from V and 5 bases from J, leaving 7 bases between. The CDR3 covers 13 residues. Germline CDR1 reads SGHDN; CDR2 reads FVKESK. Based on the CDR3 plus reference TRBV14 and TRBJ2-5, the full variable domain is EAGVTQFPSHSVIEKGQTVTLRCDPISGHDNLYWYRRVMGKEIKFLLHFVKESKQDESGMPNNRFLAERTGGTYSTLKVQPAELEDSGVYFCASSQDRRETQYFGPGTRLLVL.